Only a few counts were recorded for the clone carrying this T cell receptor (beta chain). What it recognizes is unknown. The read halts 3 residues ahead of the CDR3 end, with the missing end drawn from the germline J gene. Both groups were predominantly of Caucasian heritage. The data belong to a study of T cell clonality in common variable immunodeficiency. Overall study findings and caveats: Fewer TCRbeta clones were shared among CVID subjects than controls.

The protocol was immunoSEQ multiplex PCR, while the TCRdb copy is restricted to in-frame clones and leaves out a portion. The record shows under 45,000 clones for this sample, with no singletons present. The CDR3 extends over 14 amino acids. Germline V gene data show CDR1 as MNHEY and CDR2 as SVGEGT. V was pared by 4 bases and J by 8 bases, with 14 bases between. The source is a person aged 18 to 75 in good health. The chain uses TRBV6-2 or TRBV6-3 and TRBJ1-4; perhaps TRBD1 as D (5 bases). Sequenced sample: peripheral blood mononuclear cells. The CDR3 spells CASSSLGAWEKLFF. The part of the CDR3 DNA that was read is TGTGCCAGCAGTTCCCTAGGGGCCTGGGAAAAA.